The next 5 T cell receptor beta chains were all read from a single sample in a study of shared clonotypes between healthy human individuals (dated by TCRdb to 2020 to 2022). The library was prepared using the immunoSEQ multiplex PCR assay. TCRdb limited this immuneACCESS table to in-frame rearrangements with V and J called. A share of clones is missing; checked studies link under half to unresolved V genes, and the rest is unexplained. The sample table holds 600,000 to 750,000 clones, of which 72% were seen once. Under 2% of the sample goes to the ten largest clones. The source material was memory CD4+ T cells sorted from blood. The cell subset or site label on this specimen signifies: CD45RA-negative fraction. The source is a woman aged 25 to 39 in good health.

V gene TRBV5-1 combines with J gene TRBJ1-1; D not certain. Germline CDR1 is SGHRS and CDR2 is YFSETQ. The CDR3 runs to 14 residues. V lost 0 bases and J lost 1, with 7 bases in between. The DNA for the CDR3 is TGCGCCAGCAGCTTGGTTGCTTCGAACACTGAAGCTTTCTTT. It translates to CASSLVASNTEAFF. Based on the CDR3 plus reference TRBV5-1 and TRBJ1-1, the full variable domain is KAGVTQTPRYLIKTRGQQVTLSCSPISGHRSVSWYQQTPGQGLQFLFEYFSETQRNKGNFPGRFSGRQFSNSRSEMNVSTLELGDSALYLCASSLVASNTEAFFGQGTRLTVV.

This clone has a handful of counts. This chain links TRBV27 with TRBJ2-2; perhaps TRBD1 as D (5 bases). Trimming took 6 bases from V and 4 from J, leaving 18 bases between them. Germline V gene data show CDR1 as MNHEY and CDR2 as SMNVEV (reference sequence). This CDR3 comprises 16 residues. The CDR3 loop is CASRYRTNPGTGELFF. Written as DNA, the CDR3 is TGTGCCAGCAGATACCGGACAAATCCTGGCACCGGGGAGCTGTTTTTT.

The chain links TRBV28 to TRBJ2-7; 8 bases line up with TRBD1. The CDR3 spans 14 residues. CDR1 is MDHEN and CDR2 is SYDVKM in the germline V gene. V trimming: 4 bases; J trimming: 5 bases; junction bases outside the gene matches: 7. CDR3 bases: TGTGCCAGCAGTTGGACAGGGAGATGGAACGAGCAGTACTTC. Translated: CASSWTGRWNEQYF. The whole variable domain, remainder taken from reference TRBV28 and TRBJ2-7, is DVKVTQSSRYLVKRTGEKVFLECVQDMDHENMFWYRQDPGLGLRLIYFSYDVKMKEKGDIPEGYSVSREKKERFSLILESASTNQTSMYLCASSWTGRWNEQYFGPGTRLTVT.

The rearrangement links TRBV10-3 to TRBJ1-2; a weak D match, TRBD1 (6 bases). The ends were cut back, 0 bases at V and 4 bases at J, with 18 bases in the middle. CDR3 size: 17 residues. Germline loops: CDR1 ENHRY, CDR2 SYGVKD. CDR3 sequence (DNA): TGTGCCATCAGTGAGTCGACTGGACAGCCCCGGGGCTATGGCTACACCTTC. It yields the protein CAISESTGQPRGYGYTF.

This clone turned up a few times. The genes are TRBV19 and TRBJ2-5; a weak D match, TRBD1 (5 bases). Trimming left V 5 bases short and J 3 bases short, with 13 bases between. Germline-derived CDR1 and CDR2 are LNHDA and SQIVND (reference sequence). The CDR3 spans 14 residues. CDR3 sequence reads: CASSPSWGEETQYF. The CDR3 DNA follows: TGTGCCAGTAGTCCCTCGTGGGGCGAAGAGACCCAGTACTTC. Together with reference TRBV19 and TRBJ2-5, the CDR3 gives the full variable domain: DGGITQSPKYLFRKEGQNVTLSCEQNLNHDAMYWYRQDPGQGLRLIYYSQIVNDFQKGDIAEGYSVSREKKESFPLTVTSAQKNPTAFYLCASSPSWGEETQYFGPGTRLLVL.